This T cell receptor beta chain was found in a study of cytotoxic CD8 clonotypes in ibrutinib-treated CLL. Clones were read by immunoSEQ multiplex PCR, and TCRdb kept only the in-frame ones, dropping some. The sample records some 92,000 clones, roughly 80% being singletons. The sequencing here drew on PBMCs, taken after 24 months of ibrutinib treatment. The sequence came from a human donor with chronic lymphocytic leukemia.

This CDR3 is CASLPRGSWDTQYF. The CDR3 bases are TGTGCCAGCCTCCCCCGTGGGAGCTGGGATACGCAGTATTTT. This sequence joins TRBV7-8 and TRBJ2-3; a weak D match, TRBD2 (5 bases). This CDR3 spans 14 amino acids. V gave up 8 bases and J gave up 6 bases, with 18 bases separating them. Germline CDR1 and CDR2: SGHVS and FQNEAQ.